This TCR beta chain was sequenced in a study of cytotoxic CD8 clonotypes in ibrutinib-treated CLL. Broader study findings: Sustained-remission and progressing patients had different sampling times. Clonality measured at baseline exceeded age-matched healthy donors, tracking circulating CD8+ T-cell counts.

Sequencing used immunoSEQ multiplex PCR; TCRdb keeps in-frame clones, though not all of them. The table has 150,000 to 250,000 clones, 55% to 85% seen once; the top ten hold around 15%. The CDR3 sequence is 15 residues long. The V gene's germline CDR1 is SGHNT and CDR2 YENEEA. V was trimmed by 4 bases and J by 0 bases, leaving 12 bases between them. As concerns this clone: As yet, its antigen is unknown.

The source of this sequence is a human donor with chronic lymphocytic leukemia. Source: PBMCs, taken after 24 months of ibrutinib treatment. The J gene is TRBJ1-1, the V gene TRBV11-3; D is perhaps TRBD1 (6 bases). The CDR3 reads CASSYPGTMNTEAFF. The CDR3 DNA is TGTGCCAGCAGCTACCCCGGGACAATGAACACTGAAGCTTTCTTT.